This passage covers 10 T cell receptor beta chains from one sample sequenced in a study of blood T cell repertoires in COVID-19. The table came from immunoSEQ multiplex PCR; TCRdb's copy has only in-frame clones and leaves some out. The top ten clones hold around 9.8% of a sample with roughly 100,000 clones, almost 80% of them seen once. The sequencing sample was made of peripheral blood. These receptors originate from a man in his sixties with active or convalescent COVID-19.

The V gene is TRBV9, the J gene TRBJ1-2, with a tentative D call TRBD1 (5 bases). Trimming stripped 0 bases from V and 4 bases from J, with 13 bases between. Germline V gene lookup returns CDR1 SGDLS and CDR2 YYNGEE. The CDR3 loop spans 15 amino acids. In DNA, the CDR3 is TGTGCCAGCAGCGTAGGTACCCATGACAGCTATGGCTACACCTTC. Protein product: CASSVGTHDSYGYTF.

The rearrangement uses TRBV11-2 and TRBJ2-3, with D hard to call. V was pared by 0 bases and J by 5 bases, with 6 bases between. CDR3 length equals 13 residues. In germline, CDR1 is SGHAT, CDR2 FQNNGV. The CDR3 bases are TGTGCCAGCAGCTTAGAGGCGGTAGATACGCAGTATTTT. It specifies CASSLEAVDTQYF. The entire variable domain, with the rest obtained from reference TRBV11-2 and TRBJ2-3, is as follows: EAGVAQSPRYKIIEKRQSVAFWCNPISGHATLYWYQQILGQGPKLLIQFQNNGVVDDSQLPKDRFSAERLKGVDSTLKIQPAKLEDSAVYLCASSLEAVDTQYFGPGTRLTVL.

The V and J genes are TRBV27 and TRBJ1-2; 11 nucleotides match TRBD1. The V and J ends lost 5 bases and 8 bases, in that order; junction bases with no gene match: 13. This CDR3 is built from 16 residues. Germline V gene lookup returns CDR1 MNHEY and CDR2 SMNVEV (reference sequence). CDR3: CASSLLGTGGAWGYTF. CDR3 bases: TGTGCCAGCAGTCTCCTCGGGACAGGGGGAGCATGGGGCTACACCTTC.

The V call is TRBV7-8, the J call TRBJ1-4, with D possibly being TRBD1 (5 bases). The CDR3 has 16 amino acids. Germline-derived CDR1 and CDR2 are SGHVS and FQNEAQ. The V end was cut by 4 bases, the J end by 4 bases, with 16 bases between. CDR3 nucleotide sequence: TGTGCCAGCAGCTATTTGGGGTGGGGGGATAATGAAAAACTGTTTTTT. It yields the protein CASSYLGWGDNEKLFF.

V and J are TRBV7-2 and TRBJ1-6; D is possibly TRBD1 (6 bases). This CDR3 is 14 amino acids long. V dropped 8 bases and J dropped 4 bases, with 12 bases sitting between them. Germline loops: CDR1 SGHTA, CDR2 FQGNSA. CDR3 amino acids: CASQTGSYNSPLHF. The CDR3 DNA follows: TGTGCCAGCCAGACAGGTTCTTATAATTCACCCCTCCACTTT. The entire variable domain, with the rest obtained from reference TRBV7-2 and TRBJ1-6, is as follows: GAGVSQSPSNKVTEKGKDVELRCDPISGHTALYWYRQSLGQGLEFLIYFQGNSAPDKSGLPSDRFSAERTGGSVSTLTIQRTQQEDSAVYLCASQTGSYNSPLHFGNGTRLTVT.

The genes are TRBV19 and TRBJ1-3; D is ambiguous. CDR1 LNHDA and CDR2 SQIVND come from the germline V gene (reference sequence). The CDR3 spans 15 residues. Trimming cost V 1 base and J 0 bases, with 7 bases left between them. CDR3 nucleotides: TGTGCCAGTAGTATAGGTGGCAGCTCTGGAAACACCATATATTTT. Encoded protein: CASSIGGSSGNTIYF.

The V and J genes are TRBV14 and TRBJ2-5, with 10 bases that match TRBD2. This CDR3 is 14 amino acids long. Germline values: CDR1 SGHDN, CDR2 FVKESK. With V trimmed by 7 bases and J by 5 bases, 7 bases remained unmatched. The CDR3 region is CASNRAGGPETQYF. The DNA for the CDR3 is TGTGCCAGCAACAGAGCGGGAGGGCCGGAGACCCAGTACTTC.

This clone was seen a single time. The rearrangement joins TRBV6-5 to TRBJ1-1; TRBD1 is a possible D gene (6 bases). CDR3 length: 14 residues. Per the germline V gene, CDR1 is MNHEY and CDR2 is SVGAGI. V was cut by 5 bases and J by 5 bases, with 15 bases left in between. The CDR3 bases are TGTGCCAGCAGTCTAGGGCCCCAGGGGACTGAAGCTTTCTTT. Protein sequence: CASSLGPQGTEAFF.

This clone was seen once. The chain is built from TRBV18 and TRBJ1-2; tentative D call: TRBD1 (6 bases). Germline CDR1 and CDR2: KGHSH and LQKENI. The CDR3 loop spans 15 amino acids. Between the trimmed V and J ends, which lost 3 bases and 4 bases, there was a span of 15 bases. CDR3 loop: CASSPARDKGYGYTF. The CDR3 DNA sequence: TGTGCCAGCTCACCCGCCCGGGACAAAGGCTATGGCTACACCTTC. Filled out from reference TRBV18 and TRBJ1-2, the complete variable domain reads NAGVMQNPRHLVRRRGQEARLRCSPMKGHSHVYWYRQLPEEGLKFMVYLQKENIIDESGMPKERFSAEFPKEGPSILRIQQVVRGDSAAYFCASSPARDKGYGYTFGSGTRLTVV.

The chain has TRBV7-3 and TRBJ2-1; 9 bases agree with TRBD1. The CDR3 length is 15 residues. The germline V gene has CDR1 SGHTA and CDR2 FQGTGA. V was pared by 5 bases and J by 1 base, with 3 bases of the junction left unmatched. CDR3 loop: CASSQDRGSYNEQFF. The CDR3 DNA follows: TGTGCCAGCAGCCAGGACAGGGGATCCTACAATGAGCAGTTCTTC.